Each of the 13 T cell receptor beta chains below was sequenced from the same sample in a study of T cell changes during pregnancy in multiple sclerosis. Only in-frame clones appear in the TCRdb table, and some are missing; sequencing was by immunoSEQ multiplex PCR. Seen here are some 80,000 clones, about 91% observed once, and the top ten hold about 3%. This specimen was peripheral blood, taken before pregnancy. The receptors were sampled from a female donor with multiple sclerosis, enrolled in a pregnancy study.

The chain links TRBV19 to TRBJ1-1; D is perhaps TRBD1 (6 bases). The CDR3 extends over 15 amino acids. V was pared by 7 bases and J by 7 bases, with 22 bases between. CDR1 is LNHDA and CDR2 is SQIVND in the germline V gene (reference sequence). In DNA, the CDR3 is TGTGCCAGTATAGCGGGGGGCGAGAAATTCGTTGAAGCTTTCTTT. It specifies CASIAGGEKFVEAFF.

The chain joins TRBV6-5 to TRBJ2-7; 8 positions match TRBD2. The CDR3 is 15 residues long. Germline V CDR1 and CDR2: MNHEY, SVGAGI. V gave up 5 bases and J gave up 2 bases; unmatched junction bases: 8. The DNA of the CDR3 is TGTGCCAGCAGTGGTATAGCGGGATCCGCCTACGAGCAGTACTTC. This codes for CASSGIAGSAYEQYF.

CDR3 region: CASSLKQGSGETQYF. In DNA, the CDR3 is TGTGCCAGCAGCTTGAAGCAGGGATCAGGGGAGACCCAGTACTTC. This chain joins TRBV5-4 and TRBJ2-5; weak D call: TRBD1 (5 bases). V lost 1 base to trimming and J lost 5 bases, with 15 bases between them. The V gene's germline CDR1 is SGHNT and CDR2 YYREEE (reference sequence). The CDR3 spans 15 residues.

The chain uses TRBV15 and TRBJ2-4, with unresolved D. This CDR3 has 16 amino acids. From germline, CDR1 is LNHNV and CDR2 YYDKDF (reference sequence). V lost 2 bases and J lost 0, with 11 bases in between. The DNA for the CDR3 is TGTGCCACCAGCAGAAGCCTCGACTTAGCCAAAAACATTCAGTACTTC. The encoded protein is CATSRSLDLAKNIQYF.

The CDR3 loop is CASSLLYGLAGEETQYF. For the CDR3, the DNA is TGTGCCAGCAGTTTACTGTACGGACTAGCGGGAGAAGAGACCCAGTACTTC. The rearrangement links TRBV28 to TRBJ2-5; 13 bases map to TRBD2. J gave up 3 bases and V 2 bases, and 6 bases lay outside the gene matches. Per the germline V gene, CDR1 is MDHEN and CDR2 is SYDVKM. CDR3 length equals 17 residues.

The rearrangement links TRBV5-4 to TRBJ2-3, with 7 nucleotides matching TRBD1. Losses at the gene ends were 5 bases for V and 0 bases for J; bases not matched to a gene: 3. The CDR3 is made up of 14 amino acids. The germline V gene has CDR1 SGHNT and CDR2 YYREEE (reference sequence). CDR3 region: CASRPTGSTDTQYF. CDR3 bases: TGTGCCAGCAGACCGACAGGGAGCACAGATACGCAGTATTTT.

This chain connects TRBV7-2 to TRBJ2-1; 9 nucleotides align to TRBD2. The CDR3 is 16 amino acids. Germline assignment: CDR1 SGHTA and CDR2 FQGNSA. J lost 6 bases, V lost 5 bases, and 11 bases had no gene match. Here the CDR3 DNA reads TGTGCCAGCAGCATTACGCCGGGACTAGCCGGCAATGAGCAGTTCTTC. This sequence encodes CASSITPGLAGNEQFF.

The V gene is TRBV7-9, the J gene TRBJ2-1; 12 bases are shared with TRBD2. Germline CDR1 and CDR2: SEHNR and FQNEAQ (reference sequence). The CDR3 is 16 amino acids. Trimming cost V 3 bases and J 7 bases; bases outside gene matches: 7. DNA of the CDR3: TGTGCCAGCAGCTTCCCCACTAGCGGGAGGAAAAATGAGCAGTTCTTC. It encodes CASSFPTSGRKNEQFF.

This clone was seen just once. The V call is TRBV27, the J call TRBJ2-2, with D possibly matching TRBD2 (5 bases). Trimming left V 1 base short and J 6 bases short, with 21 bases between. CDR3 length: 18 residues. The germline gives CDR1 MNHEY, CDR2 SMNVEV (reference sequence). The CDR3 DNA is TGTGCCAGCAGTTTATTGCTCCAGGAGGTCAGTGGAGCCGGGGAGCTGTTTTTT. Its protein is CASSLLLQEVSGAGELFF.

The chain has TRBV29-1 and TRBJ1-1, with 8 bases fitting TRBD1. J lost 11 bases, V lost 6 bases, and 17 bases had no gene match. CDR1 is SQVTM and CDR2 is ANQGSEA in the germline V gene. The CDR3 spans 14 residues. This CDR3 reads CSVRYRGQGDAAFF. Here the CDR3 DNA reads TGCAGCGTCCGTTACCGAGGACAGGGTGATGCGGCTTTCTTT.

This chain links TRBV4-1 with TRBJ1-1; 8 positions match TRBD1. The CDR3 is made up of 15 amino acids. Unmatched junction bases numbered 7, after V lost 4 bases and J lost 3 bases. Germline V CDR1 and CDR2: MGHRA, YSYEKL. DNA of the CDR3: TGCGCCAGCAGCCGGGACCCAGGGGGCTACACTGAAGCTTTCTTT. It codes for CASSRDPGGYTEAFF.

The chain recombines TRBV4-1 with TRBJ1-2; TRBD1 might be the D (6 bases). V lost 1 base, J lost 6 bases, and 15 bases lay in between. Germline lookup yields CDR1 MGHRA and CDR2 YSYEKL. CDR3 length: 15 residues. CDR3 protein: CASSQVVGQTNGYTF. The CDR3 DNA reads as TGCGCCAGCAGCCAAGTGGTGGGACAAACGAATGGCTACACCTTC.

The CDR3 spells CASSEWFDRAGGYTF. The CDR3 DNA reads TGTGCCAGCAGTGAATGGTTTGACAGGGCGGGTGGCTACACCTTC. The rearrangement joins TRBV2 to TRBJ1-2; 7 nucleotides agree with TRBD1. The CDR3 runs to 15 residues. Trimming cost V 2 bases and J 7 bases; bases outside gene matches: 10. In germline, CDR1 is SNHLY, CDR2 FYNNEI.